Below, one T cell receptor (beta chain) is given with its context. Its antigen is unidentified. This entry is derived from a study of lymphopenia after photon versus proton radiotherapy. Overall study results and limits: Relative stability marked proton patients; photon patients lost diversity and naive cells. In patients who died, overall survival fell as post-nadir TCR diversity dropped more.

The CDR3 spans 18 residues. Data came from immunoSEQ multiplex PCR; TCRdb stores just in-frame clones and leaves some out. The repertoire holds around 160,000 clones, with 80% to 90% as singletons. Sample: peripheral blood, taken from a patient treated with photon-based radiotherapy. The V call is TRBV12-2, the J call TRBJ2-1; TRBD2 was called by the table and not checked on the DNA. TRBV12-2 corresponds to a pseudogene. The sequence came from a man aged 45 to 65 with gastric cancer. This CDR3 is CASRLESLAGGLDNEQFF. The CDR3 bases are TGTGCAAGTCGCTTAGAGTCGCTAGCGGGAGGGCTAGACAATGAGCAGTTCTTC.